There are a few counts of the clone carrying this T cell receptor (beta chain). Its antigen is still unknown. Trimming removed 1 base from V and 4 bases from J, with 9 bases in between. The CDR3 spans 13 residues. CDR1 and CDR2 from the germline V gene are SQVTM and ANQGSEA. These data come from a study of T cell repertoires in cytomegalovirus infection. Study results and limitations: HLA-C-restricted CMV-specific TCR beta clonotypes were dominant in the ex vivo response.

TCRdb re-called the reads through MiXCR, storing one row per CDR3 protein. The top ten hold 10% of the sample, which has fewer than 550,000 distinct CDR3 sequences, over 9% seen once. This receptor was taken from a human donor in good health (CMV status not recorded). Some clones in this sample may be carry-over from other donors' samples. The sequenced sample was PBMCs. The chain couples TRBV29-1 to TRBJ2-3; D remains ambiguous. CDR3 region: CSVEVALPDTQYF. Written as DNA, the CDR3 is TGCAGCGTTGAAGTGGCACTCCCAGATACGCAGTATTTT.